Presented here are 30 T cell receptor beta chains from one specimen sequenced in a study of T-cell reconstitution after alpha-beta-depleted transplantation in children. Preparation of the TCRbeta library was carried out with unique molecular identifiers. MiXCR was run by TCRdb on the PCR reads, yielding one entry per CDR3 protein. The sample records 640,000 or so distinct CDR3 sequences, approximately 15% being singletons. The sample in question was PBMCs from the stem cell graft donor, obtained from the stem cell graft. The receptors stem from a human donor who donated a stem cell graft to a child with acute myeloid leukemia.

This clonotype was recorded a few times. This sequence joins TRBV29-1 and TRBJ1-4, with D uncertain. The length of the CDR3 is 17 residues. Germline-derived CDR1 and CDR2 are SQVTM and ANQGSEA. V was trimmed by 4 bases and J by 7 bases, leaving 25 bases between them. The CDR3 protein is CSVVGTSGLTKSEKLFF. The CDR3 DNA follows: TGCAGCGTTGTTGGTACTTCCGGACTGACTAAGAGTGAAAAACTGTTTTTT. Looking up the rest from reference TRBV29-1 and TRBJ1-4 gives the full variable domain: SAVISQKPSRDICQRGTSLTIQCQVDSQVTMMFWYRQQPGQSLTLIATANQGSEATYESGFVIDKFPISRPNLTFSTLTVSNMSPEDSSIYLCSVVGTSGLTKSEKLFFGSGTQLSVL.

The chain couples TRBV7-2 to TRBJ1-2; no clear D gene. The CDR3 extends over 14 amino acids. Per the germline V gene, CDR1 is SGHTA and CDR2 is FQGNSA. Trimming left V 1 base short and J 4 bases short, with 10 bases between. The CDR3 sequence: CASSLVWPAYGYTF. The DNA for the CDR3 is TGTGCCAGCAGCTTAGTTTGGCCAGCCTATGGCTACACCTTC.

The table lists this clonotype with many counts. This sequence joins TRBV20-1 and TRBJ1-1; 7 positions match TRBD1. This CDR3 spans 14 amino acids. Germline V gene data show CDR1 as DFQATT and CDR2 as SNEGSKA (reference sequence). V trimming: 1 base; J trimming: 3 bases; junction bases outside the gene matches: 5. The CDR3 loop is CSARAGGSDTEAFF. In DNA form, the CDR3 reads TGCAGTGCTAGAGCAGGGGGTTCAGACACTGAAGCTTTCTTT.

This clonotype was found a few times. This chain connects TRBV29-1 to TRBJ1-1; TRBD1 might be the D (6 bases). V was shortened by 3 bases and J by 6 bases, with 8 bases between the two germline ends. The CDR3 runs 11 residues. The germline CDR1 and CDR2 sequences are SQVTM and ANQGSEA. CDR3 residues: CSVDRQAEAFF. The DNA of the CDR3 is TGCAGCGTTGACCGACAGGCTGAAGCTTTCTTT.

V gene TRBV5-1 combines with J gene TRBJ1-3, with D perhaps matching TRBD1 (6 bases). Germline V lookup: CDR1 SGHRS, CDR2 YFSETQ. V dropped 2 bases and J dropped 0 bases, with 15 bases sitting between them. The length of the CDR3 is 17 residues. The CDR3 reads CASSFNPGAVSGNTIYF. The CDR3 nucleotides are TGCGCCAGCAGCTTTAATCCGGGGGCAGTCTCTGGAAACACCATATATTTT.

Turning to this clonotype: A junction boundary mismatches the germline segment, possibly from a read error. The chain couples TRBV20-1 to TRBJ2-1; D may be TRBD1 (8 bases). Germline CDR1 reads DFQATT; CDR2 reads SNEGSKA (reference sequence). The CDR3 runs to 16 residues. The CDR3 bases are TGCTGTGCTAGTTCCCCAACAGGGGGGGTTCACAATGAGCAGTTCTTC. Its protein is CCASSPTGGVHNEQFF.

This clonotype showed up many times. The chain carries TRBV7-2 and TRBJ1-1, with D maybe TRBD1 (5 bases). Trimming removed 4 bases from V and 5 bases from J, with 14 bases in between. The CDR3 consists of 14 residues. From germline, CDR1 is SGHTA and CDR2 FQGNSA. In DNA, the CDR3 is TGTGCCAGCAGCTCGTACGCGGGGGAGACTGAAGCTTTCTTT. As protein: CASSSYAGETEAFF.

This clonotype was seen a few times. The chain is built from TRBV7-9 and TRBJ2-7, with unresolved D. The CDR3 loop spans 13 amino acids. Germline V gives CDR1 SEHNR, CDR2 FQNEAQ (reference sequence). Between the trimmed V and J ends, which lost 5 bases and 3 bases, there was a span of 11 bases. CDR3 coding DNA: TGTGCCAGCAGCATGGACGGATACTACGAGCAGTACTTC. Protein product: CASSMDGYYEQYF.

This clonotype occurred a few times. CDR3 DNA sequence: TGTGCCAGCAGCTGGGGAGGCTCAGGAGCTTTCTTT. Translated, it gives CASSWGGSGAFF. The V and J genes are TRBV7-9 and TRBJ1-1, with D uncertain. Germline V gives CDR1 SEHNR, CDR2 FQNEAQ (reference sequence). Trimming left V 4 bases short and J 10 bases short, with 13 bases between. CDR3 length: 12 residues.

The rearrangement joins TRBV7-9 to TRBJ1-2; the match to TRBD1 covers 9 bases. Germline V gene lookup returns CDR1 SEHNR and CDR2 FQNEAQ (reference sequence). The CDR3 loop spans 14 amino acids. With V trimmed by 2 bases and J by 6 bases, 4 bases remained unmatched. This CDR3 reads CASSLNRGQDGYTF. CDR3 in DNA: TGTGCCAGCAGCTTAAACAGGGGGCAGGATGGCTACACCTTC.

The chain couples TRBV11-2 to TRBJ2-3; D may correspond to TRBD1 or TRBD2 (6 bases each). Germline CDR1 is SGHAT and CDR2 is FQNNGV. V dropped 4 bases and J dropped 2 bases, with 25 bases sitting between them. The CDR3 loop spans 19 amino acids. The CDR3 DNA reads as TGTGCCAGCAGCTACCAAACATACGGGGGCGCACCCCTCACAGATACGCAGTATTTT. Its protein is CASSYQTYGGAPLTDTQYF.

This clonotype showed up many times. V and J are TRBV27 and TRBJ2-7, with TRBD1 matching 7 bases. Germline assignment: CDR1 MNHEY and CDR2 SMNVEV (reference sequence). V shed 9 bases, J shed 5 bases, and the junction held 4 bases outside the gene matches. The length of the CDR3 is 11 residues. Here the CDR3 DNA reads TGTGCCAGTTCCCAGGGGGACGAGCAGTACTTC. This encodes CASSQGDEQYF.

Remarks on this clonotype: A much larger clone differs by one base, so this may be a read error. This chain's CDR3 is CSARPSARAEHYF. The CDR3 DNA sequence: TGCAGTGCTAGGCCTAGCGCCCGGGCCGAGCATTACTTC. The rearrangement uses TRBV20-1 and TRBJ2-7; D is possibly TRBD2 (6 bases). Germline values: CDR1 DFQATT, CDR2 SNEGSKA (reference sequence). The CDR3 covers 13 residues.

In this sample, this clonotype turned up many times. This rearrangement joins TRBV20-1 to TRBJ2-7; 11 positions agree with TRBD2. The CDR3 contains 13 residues. The V gene's germline CDR1 is DFQATT and CDR2 SNEGSKA (reference sequence). J gave up 4 bases and V 5 bases, and 4 bases lay outside the gene matches. In DNA form, the CDR3 reads TGCAGTGCTCCGGGACTAGCGGTTTACGAGCAGTACTTC. This encodes CSAPGLAVYEQYF.

This clonotype was observed at least ten times. The chain employs TRBV24-1 and TRBJ2-1; perhaps D is TRBD1 or TRBD2 (5 bases each). The V gene lost 7 bases and the J gene lost 0 bases, with 12 bases spanning the gap. The CDR3 covers 15 residues. CDR1 is KGHDR, CDR2 SFDVKD, per germline. CDR3 sequence (DNA): TGTGCCACCAGATCCGGGACGGTCTCCTACAATGAGCAGTTCTTC. Translated, it gives CATRSGTVSYNEQFF.

There are many counts of this clonotype. V and J are TRBV20-1 and TRBJ2-1; a weak D match, TRBD2 (6 bases). The germline V gene has CDR1 DFQATT and CDR2 SNEGSKA (reference sequence). Trimming stripped 6 bases from V and 9 bases from J, with 21 bases between. The CDR3 loop spans 14 amino acids. The CDR3 DNA is TGCAGTGCCCAAGAGGGGACTGCGCGTGCTGAGCAGTTCTTC. Its translation: CSAQEGTARAEQFF.

About this clonotype: This may be a read error: a much more frequent sequence differs by one nucleotide. The CDR3 sequence: CATSNLGENSYDQYF. CDR3 bases: TGTGCCACCAGCAATTTGGGGGAAAACTCCTACGACCAGTACTTC. The chain uses TRBV15 and TRBJ2-7; D may match TRBD1 or TRBD2 (5 bases each). The CDR3 has 15 amino acids. Per germline, CDR1 LNHNV and CDR2 YYDKDF (reference sequence).

This clonotype showed up many times. The rearrangement uses TRBV24-1 and TRBJ2-1; D not resolved. The germline V and J ends were trimmed by 7 bases and 0 bases, with 12 bases remaining between them. Germline CDR1 is KGHDR and CDR2 is SFDVKD. The length of the CDR3 is 15 residues. This chain's CDR3 is CATSLALSSYNEQFF. The CDR3 DNA follows: TGTGCCACCAGCCTGGCCTTAAGCTCCTACAATGAGCAGTTCTTC.

This clonotype was detected a few times. The chain combines TRBV6-2 or TRBV6-3 with TRBJ2-5, with TRBD2 as a possible D gene (6 bases). The germline CDR1 and CDR2 sequences are MNHEY and SVGEGT. This CDR3 contains 16 residues. Trimming stripped 0 bases from V and 5 bases from J, with 16 bases between. The CDR3 spells CASSYSPGRGQETQYF. The CDR3 nucleotides read TGTGCCAGCAGTTACTCTCCGGGGCGGGGCCAGGAGACCCAGTACTTC.

This clonotype was recorded many times. This chain joins TRBV4-2 and TRBJ2-5; D is perhaps TRBD1 (6 bases). The germline gives CDR1 LGHNA, CDR2 YNFKEQ. V shed 0 bases and J shed 4 bases, with 12 bases lying between them. This CDR3 contains 15 residues. CDR3 sequence reads: CASSQEGGYGETQYF. The CDR3 DNA is TGTGCCAGCAGCCAAGAAGGGGGTTACGGAGAGACCCAGTACTTC.

Worth noting for this clonotype: A clone one base away is much larger, so this may be a read error. This rearrangement joins TRBV20-1 to TRBJ2-7, with D possibly being TRBD1 (5 bases). Looked up from germline, CDR1 is DFQATT and CDR2 is SNEGSKA (reference sequence). Trimming took 8 bases from V and 3 from J, leaving 14 bases between them. The CDR3 runs to 12 residues. This chain's CDR3 is CSRQRRIYEQYV. The CDR3 coding sequence is TGCAGTCGACAGCGACGGATCTACGAGCAGTACGTC.

This clonotype was counted between two and nine times. V gene TRBV4-1 combines with J gene TRBJ1-1; a possible D gene is TRBD1 (5 bases). Germline V CDR1 and CDR2: MGHRA, YSYEKL. The CDR3 is 15 amino acids. Trimming shortened V by 2 bases and J by 1 base, and 11 bases separated the two germline ends. CDR3 in amino acids: CASSQPPQGNTEAFF. The CDR3 DNA reads TGCGCCAGCAGCCAACCTCCCCAGGGGAACACTGAAGCTTTCTTT.

This clonotype occurred many times. This chain joins TRBV12-3 or TRBV12-4 and TRBJ2-1, with D possibly being TRBD2 (5 bases). The CDR3 sequence is 13 residues long. V dropped 7 bases and J dropped 7 bases, with 14 bases sitting between them. CDR3: CASTPSSGNEQFF. The CDR3 bases are TGTGCCAGCACCCCATCGTCGGGGAATGAGCAGTTCTTC.

This clonotype appeared a few times. The chain links TRBV12-3 or TRBV12-4 to TRBJ2-2; D remains unclear. V was clipped by 5 bases and J by 4 bases, with 23 bases between them. The CDR3 has 18 amino acids. This CDR3 reads CASSPYQPHRKATGELFF. CDR3 sequence (DNA): TGTGCCAGCAGTCCATACCAGCCCCACAGAAAGGCCACCGGGGAGCTGTTTTTT.

This clonotype was seen many times. This chain joins TRBV29-1 and TRBJ2-3, with a weak D call TRBD1 (5 bases). Trimming shortened V by 4 bases and J by 0 bases, and 8 bases separated the two germline ends. There are 13 residues in the CDR3. The germline gives CDR1 SQVTM, CDR2 ANQGSEA. This CDR3 is CSVARASTDTQYF. CDR3 bases: TGCAGCGTTGCCAGGGCTAGCACAGATACGCAGTATTTT.

Ten or more counts support this clonotype. V usage is TRBV20-1 and J usage is TRBJ2-5, with 7 positions matching TRBD2. The CDR3 is 15 residues long. From germline, CDR1 is DFQATT and CDR2 SNEGSKA (reference sequence). V shed 5 bases and J 5 bases; nucleotides not matched to a gene: 14. Here the CDR3 reads CSALLAPGGRETQYF. The CDR3 region has the DNA TGCAGTGCTCTACTAGCGCCGGGGGGACGGGAGACCCAGTACTTC.

This clonotype was seen many times. This chain joins TRBV12-3 or TRBV12-4 and TRBJ2-3; D uncertain. V shed 2 bases and J shed 0 bases, with 6 bases lying between them. This CDR3 comprises 14 residues. The CDR3 nucleotides read TGTGCCAGCAGTTTATCCAGTAGCACAGATACGCAGTATTTT. This gives the protein CASSLSSSTDTQYF.

This clonotype was counted at least ten times. V usage is TRBV12-3 or TRBV12-4 and J usage is TRBJ2-1; D unresolved. V shed 7 bases and J shed 7 bases, with 8 bases lying between them. The CDR3 covers 11 residues. DNA for the CDR3: TGTGCCAGCACCTTTACTAATGAGCAGTTCTTC. Translation gives CASTFTNEQFF.

This clonotype came up a few times. The chain is built from TRBV30 and TRBJ2-1; D possibly corresponds to TRBD2 (5 bases). The CDR3 contains 12 residues. Germline lookup yields CDR1 GTSNPN and CDR2 SVGIG (reference sequence). V lost 0 bases and J 8 bases, leaving 8 bases between the germline ends. CDR3 in amino acids: CAWSVAADEQFF. The CDR3 DNA reads as TGTGCCTGGAGTGTGGCAGCGGATGAGCAGTTCTTC.

This clonotype was counted only a few times. This chain links TRBV10-3 with TRBJ2-3, with D perhaps matching TRBD1 (5 bases). Germline assignment: CDR1 ENHRY and CDR2 SYGVKD. The CDR3 spans 14 residues. The ends were cut back, 3 bases at V and 5 bases at J, with 12 bases in the middle. In DNA form, the CDR3 reads TGTGCCATCAGTGAAGGGGCGTCTAAAGATACGCAGTATTTT. Its protein product is CAISEGASKDTQYF.